This record covers a single T cell receptor (beta chain). No antigen is known for it. The sample is drawn from a study of CD8 T cells in ankylosing spondylitis. Points from the study as a whole: For ankylosing spondylitis blood, a TCR beta motif of about 8 highly homologous variants appeared characteristic.

Making the TCR beta libraries involved quantitative 5'-RACE with molecular barcodes. TCRdb redid the calling of the 5' RACE reads with MiXCR, one entry per CDR3 protein. Of 750,000 to 850,000 distinct CDR3 sequences listed, 10% to 15% are singletons. This TCR derives from a male donor with ankylosing spondylitis. Material: blood, either unsorted or a sorted T cell fraction (not recorded which).

CDR3 loop: CASSLRTVGANVLTF. In nucleotides, the CDR3 is TGTGCCAGCAGCTTGAGGACAGTTGGGGCCAACGTCCTGACTTTC. The chain recombines TRBV5-4 with TRBJ2-6; D might be TRBD1 (6 bases). This CDR3 is 15 amino acids long. Per the germline V gene, CDR1 is SGHNT and CDR2 is YYREEE (reference sequence). Trimming shortened V by 1 base and J by 3 bases, and 8 bases separated the two germline ends.